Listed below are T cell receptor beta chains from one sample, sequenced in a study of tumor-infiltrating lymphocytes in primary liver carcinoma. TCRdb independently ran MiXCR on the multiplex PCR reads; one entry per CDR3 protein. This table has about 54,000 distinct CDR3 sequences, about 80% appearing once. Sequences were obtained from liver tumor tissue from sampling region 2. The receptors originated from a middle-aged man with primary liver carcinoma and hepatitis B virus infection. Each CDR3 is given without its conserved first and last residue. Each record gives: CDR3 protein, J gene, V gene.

CDR3aa: ASSLDGTVPHEQY; j_gene: TRBJ2-7; v_gene: TRBV11-2
CDR3aa: ASSQETSRYNEQF; j_gene: TRBJ2-1; v_gene: TRBV4-2
CDR3aa: SGSTQGVGDTQY; j_gene: TRBJ2-3; v_gene: TRBV29-1
CDR3aa: ASNRQEGKEQS; j_gene: TRBJ2-1; v_gene: TRBV11-2
CDR3aa: ASSYSEQGGADRQY; j_gene: TRBJ2-3; v_gene: TRBV6-6
CDR3aa: ASSYPQEQY; j_gene: TRBJ2-7; v_gene: TRBV6-5
CDR3aa: SAFLAGCGANVLA; j_gene: TRBJ2-6; v_gene: TRBV29-1
CDR3aa: ASSVTGLGNTIY; j_gene: TRBJ1-3; v_gene: TRBV2
CDR3aa: ASSQNFSGCSYGQY; j_gene: TRBJ2-7; v_gene: TRBV4-1
CDR3aa: ASSLTGLAVYEQY; j_gene: TRBJ2-7; v_gene: TRBV5-1
CDR3aa: ASSQVSSNRTQY; j_gene: TRBJ2-5; v_gene: TRBV4-1
CDR3aa: AVRGQQYFYEQY; j_gene: TRBJ2-7; v_gene: TRBV6-6
CDR3aa: ASSLGPRGEQY; j_gene: TRBJ2-7; v_gene: TRBV12-3/TRBV12-4
CDR3aa: ATLSQGGSNQSQH; j_gene: TRBJ1-5; v_gene: TRBV6-1
CDR3aa: GSSLAYPGAGGDYEQY; j_gene: TRBJ2-7; v_gene: TRBV11-2
CDR3aa: ASNLGRSSCEQY; j_gene: TRBJ2-7; v_gene: TRBV11-2
CDR3aa: ACSERGRHTDTHY; j_gene: TRBJ2-3; v_gene: TRBV11-2
CDR3aa: ASSLRGKETQY; j_gene: TRBJ2-5; v_gene: TRBV5-4
CDR3aa: ATSLWTGMKAGDNVLT; j_gene: TRBJ2-6; v_gene: TRBV6-5
CDR3aa: ASSLTHPGGGTEAL; j_gene: TRBJ1-1; v_gene: TRBV11-2
CDR3aa: ASSLVTGGPYGQY; j_gene: TRBJ2-7; v_gene: TRBV11-2
CDR3aa: AGSPPLRDYNEQS; j_gene: TRBJ2-1; v_gene: TRBV5-4
CDR3aa: VSSEQGNYGYT; j_gene: TRBJ1-2; v_gene: TRBV6-5
CDR3aa: ASSPPGGNTEAF; j_gene: TRBJ1-1; v_gene: TRBV5-4
CDR3aa: ASNLLGPYEQC; j_gene: TRBJ2-7; v_gene: TRBV11-1
CDR3aa: ASSEMDTTYGYT; j_gene: TRBJ1-2; v_gene: TRBV11-2
CDR3aa: ASSLGLAGGTEAF; j_gene: TRBJ1-1; v_gene: TRBV7-2
CDR3aa: SVQTSLAGELF; j_gene: TRBJ2-2; v_gene: TRBV29-1